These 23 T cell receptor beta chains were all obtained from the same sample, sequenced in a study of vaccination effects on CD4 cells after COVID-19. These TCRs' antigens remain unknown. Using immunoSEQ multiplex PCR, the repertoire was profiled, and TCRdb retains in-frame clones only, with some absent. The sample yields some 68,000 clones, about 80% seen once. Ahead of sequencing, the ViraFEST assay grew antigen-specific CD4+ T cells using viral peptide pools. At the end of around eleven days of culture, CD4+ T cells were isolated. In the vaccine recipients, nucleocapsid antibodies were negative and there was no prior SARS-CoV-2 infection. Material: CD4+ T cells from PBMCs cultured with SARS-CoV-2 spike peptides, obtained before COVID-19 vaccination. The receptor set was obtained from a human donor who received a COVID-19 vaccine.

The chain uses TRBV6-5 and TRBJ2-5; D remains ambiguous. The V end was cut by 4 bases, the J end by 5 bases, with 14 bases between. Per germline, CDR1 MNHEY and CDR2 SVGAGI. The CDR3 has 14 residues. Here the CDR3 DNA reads TGTGCCAGCAGTTTAAGTGGGGTACGGGAGACCCAGTACTTC. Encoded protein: CASSLSGVRETQYF.

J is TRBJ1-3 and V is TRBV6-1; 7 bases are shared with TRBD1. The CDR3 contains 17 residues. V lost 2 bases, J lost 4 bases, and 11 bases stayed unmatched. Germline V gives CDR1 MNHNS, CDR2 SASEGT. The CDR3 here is CASSETVVGQRGNTIYF. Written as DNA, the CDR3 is TGTGCCAGCAGTGAAACTGTAGTGGGACAGCGGGGAAACACCATATATTTT.

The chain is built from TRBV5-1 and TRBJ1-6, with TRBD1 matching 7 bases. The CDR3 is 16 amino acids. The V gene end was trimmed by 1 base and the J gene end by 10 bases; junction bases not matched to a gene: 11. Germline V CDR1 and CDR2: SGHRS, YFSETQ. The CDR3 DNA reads TGCGCCAGCAGCTTGTCCTTCGACAGGGCGAGATCACCCCTCCACTTT. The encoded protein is CASSLSFDRARSPLHF.

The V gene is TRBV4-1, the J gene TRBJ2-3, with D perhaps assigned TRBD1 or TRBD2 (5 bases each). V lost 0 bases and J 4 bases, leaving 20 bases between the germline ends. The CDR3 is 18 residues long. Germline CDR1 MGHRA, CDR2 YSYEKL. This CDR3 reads CASSQDLPGPAIPDTQYF. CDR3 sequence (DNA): TGCGCCAGCAGCCAAGATCTGCCGGGACCCGCTATCCCAGATACGCAGTATTTT.

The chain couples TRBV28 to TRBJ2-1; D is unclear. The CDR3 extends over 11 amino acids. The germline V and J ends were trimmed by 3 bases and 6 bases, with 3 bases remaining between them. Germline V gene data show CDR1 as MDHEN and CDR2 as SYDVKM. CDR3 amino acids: CASSFSNEQFF. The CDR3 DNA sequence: TGTGCCAGCAGTTTTTCCAATGAGCAGTTCTTC.

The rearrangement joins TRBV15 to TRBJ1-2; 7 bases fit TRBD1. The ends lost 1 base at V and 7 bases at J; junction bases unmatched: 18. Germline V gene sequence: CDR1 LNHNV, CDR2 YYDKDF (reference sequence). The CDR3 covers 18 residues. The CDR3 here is CATSRVGGTASVGAGYTF. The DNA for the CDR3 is TGTGCCACCAGCAGAGTTGGCGGGACAGCCTCAGTGGGGGCTGGCTACACCTTC.

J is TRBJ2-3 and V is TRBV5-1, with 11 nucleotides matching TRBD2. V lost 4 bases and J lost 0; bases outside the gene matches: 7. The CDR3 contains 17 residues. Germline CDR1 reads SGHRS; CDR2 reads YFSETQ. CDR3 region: CASSPSSGGPSTDTQYF. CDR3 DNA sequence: TGCGCCAGCAGCCCCTCTAGCGGGGGGCCTAGCACAGATACGCAGTATTTT.

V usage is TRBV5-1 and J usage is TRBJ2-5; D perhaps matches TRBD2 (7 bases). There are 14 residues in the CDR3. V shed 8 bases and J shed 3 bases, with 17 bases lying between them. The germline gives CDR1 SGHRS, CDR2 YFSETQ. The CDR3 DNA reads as TGCGCCAGTGCCACGGGGGGCGCGGAAGAGACCCAGTACTTC. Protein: CASATGGAEETQYF.

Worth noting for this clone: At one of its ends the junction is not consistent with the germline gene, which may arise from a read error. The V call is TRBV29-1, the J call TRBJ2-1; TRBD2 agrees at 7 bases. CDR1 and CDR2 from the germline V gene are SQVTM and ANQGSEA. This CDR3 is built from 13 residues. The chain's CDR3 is CSVMTSSHNEQFF. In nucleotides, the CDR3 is TGCAGCGTTATGACTAGCTCCCACAATGAGCAGTTCTTC.

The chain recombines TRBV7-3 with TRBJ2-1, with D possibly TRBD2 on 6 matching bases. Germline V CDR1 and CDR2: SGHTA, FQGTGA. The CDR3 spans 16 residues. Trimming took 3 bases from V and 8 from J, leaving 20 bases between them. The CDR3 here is CASSFVGGARRDEQFF. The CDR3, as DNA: TGTGCCAGCAGCTTCGTAGGAGGGGCCCGGAGGGATGAGCAGTTCTTC.

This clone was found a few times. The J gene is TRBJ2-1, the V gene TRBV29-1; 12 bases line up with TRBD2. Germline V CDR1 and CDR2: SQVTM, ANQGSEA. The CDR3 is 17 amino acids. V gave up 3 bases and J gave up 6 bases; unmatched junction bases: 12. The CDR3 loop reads CSVETTYTSGGFNEQFF. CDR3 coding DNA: TGCAGCGTTGAGACTACCTACACTAGCGGGGGGTTCAATGAGCAGTTCTTC.

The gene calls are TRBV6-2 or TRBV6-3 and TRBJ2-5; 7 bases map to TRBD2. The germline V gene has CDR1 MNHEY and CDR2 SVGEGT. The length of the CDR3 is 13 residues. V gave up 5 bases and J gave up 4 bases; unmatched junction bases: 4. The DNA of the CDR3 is TGTGCCAGCAGTGGGACTATACTAGAGACCCAGTACTTC. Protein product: CASSGTILETQYF.

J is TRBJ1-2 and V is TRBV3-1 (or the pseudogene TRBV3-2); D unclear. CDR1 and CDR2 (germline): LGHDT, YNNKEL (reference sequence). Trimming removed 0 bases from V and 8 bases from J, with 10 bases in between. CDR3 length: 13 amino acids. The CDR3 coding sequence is TGTGCCAGCAGCCAAGACAGTCGGCTCGGCTACACCTTC. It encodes CASSQDSRLGYTF.

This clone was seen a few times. The CDR3 reads CASSYLRQSEQYV. The CDR3 coding sequence is TGTGCCAGCAGTTACTTACGACAGTCCGAGCAGTACGTC. The V gene is TRBV6-6, the J gene TRBJ2-7; TRBD1 might be the D (5 bases). Germline CDR1 and CDR2: MNHNY and SVGAGI (reference sequence). Trimming took 1 base from V and 6 from J, leaving 10 bases between them. This CDR3 has 13 residues.

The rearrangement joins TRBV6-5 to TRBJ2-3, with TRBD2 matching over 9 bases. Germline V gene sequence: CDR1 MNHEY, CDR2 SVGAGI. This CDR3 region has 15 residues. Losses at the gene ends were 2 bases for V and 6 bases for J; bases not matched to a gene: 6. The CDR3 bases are TGTGCCAGCAGTTACCGCGGGGGGGCCATCGATACGCAGTATTTT. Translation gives CASSYRGGAIDTQYF.

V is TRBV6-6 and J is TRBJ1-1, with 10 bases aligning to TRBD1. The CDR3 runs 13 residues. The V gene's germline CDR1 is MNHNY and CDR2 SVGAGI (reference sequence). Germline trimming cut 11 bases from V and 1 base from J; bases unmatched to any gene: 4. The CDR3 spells CACRDRGNTEAFF. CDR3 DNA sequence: TGTGCCTGCCGGGACAGGGGGAACACTGAAGCTTTCTTT.

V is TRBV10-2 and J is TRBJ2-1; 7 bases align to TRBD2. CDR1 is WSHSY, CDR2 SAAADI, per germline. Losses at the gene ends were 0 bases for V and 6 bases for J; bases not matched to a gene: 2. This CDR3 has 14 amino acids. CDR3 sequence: CASSESGGGNEQFF. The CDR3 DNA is TGCGCCAGCAGTGAGTCCGGCGGGGGCAATGAGCAGTTCTTC.

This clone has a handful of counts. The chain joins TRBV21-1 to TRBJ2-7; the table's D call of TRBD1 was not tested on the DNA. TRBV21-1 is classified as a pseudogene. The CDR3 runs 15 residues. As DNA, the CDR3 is TGTGCCAGCAGCAAAGCTGACAGGGGCACCTACGAGCAGTACGTC. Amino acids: CASSKADRGTYEQYV.

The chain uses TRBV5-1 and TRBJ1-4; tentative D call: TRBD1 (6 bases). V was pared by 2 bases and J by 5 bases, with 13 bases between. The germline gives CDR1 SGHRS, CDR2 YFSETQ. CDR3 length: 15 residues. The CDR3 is CASSLTGKGNEKLFF. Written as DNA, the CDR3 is TGCGCCAGCAGCTTAACAGGGAAGGGAAATGAAAAACTGTTTTTT.

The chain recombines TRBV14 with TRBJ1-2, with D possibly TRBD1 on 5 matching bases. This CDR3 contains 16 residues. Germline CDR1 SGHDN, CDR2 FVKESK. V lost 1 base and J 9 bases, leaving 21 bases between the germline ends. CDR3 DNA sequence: TGTGCCAGCAGCCAAGCTCCCGGGGCAGGACGTAGTCGCTACACCTTC. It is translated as CASSQAPGAGRSRYTF.

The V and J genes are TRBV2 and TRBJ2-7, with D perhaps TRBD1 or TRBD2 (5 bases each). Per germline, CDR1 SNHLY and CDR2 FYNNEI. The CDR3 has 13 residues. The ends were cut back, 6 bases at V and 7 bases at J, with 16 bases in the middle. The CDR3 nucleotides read TGTGCCAGCAGCGAGAGGGGTTTACGGGAGCAGTACGTC. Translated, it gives CASSERGLREQYV.

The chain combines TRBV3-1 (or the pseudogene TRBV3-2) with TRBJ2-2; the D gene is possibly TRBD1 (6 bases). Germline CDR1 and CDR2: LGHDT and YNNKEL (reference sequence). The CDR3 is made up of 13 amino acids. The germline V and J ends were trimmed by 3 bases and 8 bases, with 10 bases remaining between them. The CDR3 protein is CASSHYRAGELFF. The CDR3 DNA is TGTGCCAGCAGCCACTACAGGGCTGGGGAGCTGTTTTTT.

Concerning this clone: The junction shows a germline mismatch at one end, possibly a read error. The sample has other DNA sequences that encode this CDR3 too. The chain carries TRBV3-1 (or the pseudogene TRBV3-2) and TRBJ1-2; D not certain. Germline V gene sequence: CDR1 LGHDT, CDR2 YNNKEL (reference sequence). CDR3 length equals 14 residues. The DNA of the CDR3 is TGTGCCAGCAGCCAACAACACCAAACCTATGGTTACACCTTC. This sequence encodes CASSQQHQTYGYTF.